This TCR beta chain was retrieved from a study of shared clonotypes between healthy human individuals. The overall study: The study drew on a couple of women and a few men aged 18 to 49 as donors.

Points from the study as a whole: On the whole, naive subsets had larger estimated richness than memory subsets had. The study sampled only blood, and tissue repertoires likely differ.

A remark on this clone: The antigen is undetermined.

The assay was immunoSEQ multiplex PCR, and TCRdb's table has in-frame clones only and misses some. The repertoire has 1,500,000 or so clones, 97% to 99% of them found once; the top ten carry about 0.34%. The sample consisted of naive CD4+ T cells sorted from blood. The sample's subset: CD45RA+ positively selected. The origin of this receptor is a man aged 25 to 40 in good health.

The CDR3 protein is CALISDTEAFF. The CDR3 DNA sequence: TGTGCCTTGATATCGGACACTGAAGCTTTCTTT. The J gene is TRBJ1-1, the V gene TRBV7-9; D not certain. The V end was cut by 11 bases, the J end by 3 bases, with 10 bases between. Germline CDR1 and CDR2: SEHNR and FQNEAQ (reference sequence). The CDR3 is made up of 11 amino acids.